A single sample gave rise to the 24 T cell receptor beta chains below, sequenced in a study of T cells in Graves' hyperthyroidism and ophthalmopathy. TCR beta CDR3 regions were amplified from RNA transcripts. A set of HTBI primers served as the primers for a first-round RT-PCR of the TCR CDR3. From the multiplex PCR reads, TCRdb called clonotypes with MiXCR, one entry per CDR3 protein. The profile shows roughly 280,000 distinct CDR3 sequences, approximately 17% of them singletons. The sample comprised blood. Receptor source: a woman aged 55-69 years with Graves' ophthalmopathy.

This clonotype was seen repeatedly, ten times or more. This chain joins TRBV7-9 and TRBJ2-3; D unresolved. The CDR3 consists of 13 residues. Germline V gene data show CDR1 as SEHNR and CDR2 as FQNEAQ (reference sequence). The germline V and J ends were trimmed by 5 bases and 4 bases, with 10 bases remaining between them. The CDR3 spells CASSTALADTQYF. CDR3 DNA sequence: TGTGCCAGCAGCACGGCACTTGCAGATACGCAGTATTTT. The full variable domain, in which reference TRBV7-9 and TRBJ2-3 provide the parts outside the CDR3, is DTGVSQNPRHKITKRGQNVTFRCDPISEHNRLYWYRQTLGQGPEFLTYFQNEAQLEKSRLLSDRFSAERPKGSFSTLEIQRTEQGDSAMYLCASSTALADTQYFGPGTRLTVL.

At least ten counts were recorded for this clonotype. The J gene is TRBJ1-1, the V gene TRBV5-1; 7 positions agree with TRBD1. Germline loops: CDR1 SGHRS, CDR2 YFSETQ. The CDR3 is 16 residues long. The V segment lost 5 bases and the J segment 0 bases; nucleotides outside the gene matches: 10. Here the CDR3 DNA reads TGCGCCAGCAGGGCCATTTCGGGACAGATGAACACTGAAGCTTTCTTT. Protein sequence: CASRAISGQMNTEAFF.

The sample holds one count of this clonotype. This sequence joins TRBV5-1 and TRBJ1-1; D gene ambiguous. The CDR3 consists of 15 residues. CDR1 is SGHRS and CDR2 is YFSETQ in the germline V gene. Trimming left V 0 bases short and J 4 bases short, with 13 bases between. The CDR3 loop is CASSLGEDRATEAFF. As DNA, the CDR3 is TGCGCCAGCAGCTTGGGTGAGGATCGCGCCACTGAAGCTTTCTTT.

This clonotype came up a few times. CDR3 amino acids: CASSPLDKYYEQYF. As DNA, the CDR3 is TGTGCCAGCAGTCCTCTGGACAAATACTACGAGCAGTACTTC. V gene TRBV14 combines with J gene TRBJ2-7, with D perhaps matching TRBD1 (5 bases). The germline gives CDR1 SGHDN, CDR2 FVKESK. This CDR3 comprises 14 residues. The V and J ends lost 6 bases and 3 bases respectively, with 15 bases between them. The full variable domain, in which reference TRBV14 and TRBJ2-7 provide the parts outside the CDR3, is EAGVTQFPSHSVIEKGQTVTLRCDPISGHDNLYWYRRVMGKEIKFLLHFVKESKQDESGMPNNRFLAERTGGTYSTLKVQPAELEDSGVYFCASSPLDKYYEQYFGPGTRLTVT.

The CDR3 bases are TGCGCCAGCAGCTGGGGAGGGACAGATACGCAGTATTTT. It codes for CASSWGGTDTQYF. The rearrangement joins TRBV5-1 to TRBJ2-3; 7 positions agree with TRBD2. The V gene's germline CDR1 is SGHRS and CDR2 YFSETQ. The CDR3 is 13 residues long. V trimming: 3 bases; J trimming: 3 bases; junction bases outside the gene matches: 1.

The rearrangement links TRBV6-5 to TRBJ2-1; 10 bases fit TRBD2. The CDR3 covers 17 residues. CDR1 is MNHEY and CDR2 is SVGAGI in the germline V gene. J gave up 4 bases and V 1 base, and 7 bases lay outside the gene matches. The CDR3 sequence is CASSYYGGLADYNEQFF. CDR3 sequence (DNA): TGTGCCAGCAGTTACTACGGCGGACTAGCGGATTACAATGAGCAGTTCTTC.

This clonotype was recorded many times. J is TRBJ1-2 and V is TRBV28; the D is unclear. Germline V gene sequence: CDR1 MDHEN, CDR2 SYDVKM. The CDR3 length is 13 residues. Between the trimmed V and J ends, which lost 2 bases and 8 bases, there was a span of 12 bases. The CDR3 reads CASSLGGIRGYTF. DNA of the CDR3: TGTGCCAGCAGTTTAGGAGGGATCCGAGGCTACACCTTC.

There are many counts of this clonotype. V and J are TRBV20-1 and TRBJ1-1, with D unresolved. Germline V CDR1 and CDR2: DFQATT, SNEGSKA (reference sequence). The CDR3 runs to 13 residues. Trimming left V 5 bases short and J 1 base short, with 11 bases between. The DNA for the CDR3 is TGCAGTGCTCTTGACGGTTGGAACACTGAAGCTTTCTTT. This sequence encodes CSALDGWNTEAFF.

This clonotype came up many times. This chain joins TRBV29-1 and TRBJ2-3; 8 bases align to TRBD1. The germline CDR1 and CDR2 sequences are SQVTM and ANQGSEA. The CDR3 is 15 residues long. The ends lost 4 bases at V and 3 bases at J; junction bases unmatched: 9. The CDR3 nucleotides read TGCAGCGTTGCCCCGACAGGGGCAAGAACAGATACGCAGTATTTT. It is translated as CSVAPTGARTDTQYF.

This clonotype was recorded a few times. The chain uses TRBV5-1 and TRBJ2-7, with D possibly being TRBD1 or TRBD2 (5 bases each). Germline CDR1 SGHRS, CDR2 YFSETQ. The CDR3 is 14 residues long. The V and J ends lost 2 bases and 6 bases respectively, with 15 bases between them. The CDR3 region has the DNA TGCGCCAGCAGCTTAGGGGACGTATCGTCCGAGCAGTACTTC. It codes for CASSLGDVSSEQYF.

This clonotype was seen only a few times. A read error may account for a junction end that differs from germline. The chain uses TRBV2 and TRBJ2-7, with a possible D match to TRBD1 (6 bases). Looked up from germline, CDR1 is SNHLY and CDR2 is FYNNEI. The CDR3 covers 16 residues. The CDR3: CTSSAGGLPKSYEQYF. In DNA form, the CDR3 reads TGTACCAGCAGTGCTGGGGGCCTTCCCAAGAGCTACGAGCAGTACTTC.

The CDR3 nucleotides read TGTGCCAGCAGATTAATAGAGGTGAATACGCAGTATTTT. Its translation: CASRLIEVNTQYF. This chain uses TRBV6-2 or TRBV6-3 with TRBJ2-3; no definite D call. CDR3 length equals 13 residues. CDR1 MNHEY and CDR2 SVGEGT come from the germline V gene. V gave up 6 bases and J gave up 7 bases, with 14 bases separating them.

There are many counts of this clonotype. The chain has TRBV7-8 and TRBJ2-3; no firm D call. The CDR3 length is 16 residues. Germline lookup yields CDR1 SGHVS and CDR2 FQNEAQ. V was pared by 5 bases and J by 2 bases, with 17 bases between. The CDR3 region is CASSPSGITTTDTQYF. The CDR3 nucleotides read TGTGCCAGCAGCCCTTCTGGGATCACAACCACAGATACGCAGTATTTT.

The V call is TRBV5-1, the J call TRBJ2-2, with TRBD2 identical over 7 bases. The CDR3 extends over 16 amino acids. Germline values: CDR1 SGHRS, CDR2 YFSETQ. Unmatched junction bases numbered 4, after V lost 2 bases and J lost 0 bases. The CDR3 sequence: CASSFAAGANTGELFF. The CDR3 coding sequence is TGCGCCAGCAGCTTTGCGGCGGGGGCGAACACCGGGGAGCTGTTTTTT. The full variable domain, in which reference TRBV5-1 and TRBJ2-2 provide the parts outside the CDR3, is KAGVTQTPRYLIKTRGQQVTLSCSPISGHRSVSWYQQTPGQGLQFLFEYFSETQRNKGNFPGRFSGRQFSNSRSEMNVSTLELGDSALYLCASSFAAGANTGELFFGEGSRLTVL.

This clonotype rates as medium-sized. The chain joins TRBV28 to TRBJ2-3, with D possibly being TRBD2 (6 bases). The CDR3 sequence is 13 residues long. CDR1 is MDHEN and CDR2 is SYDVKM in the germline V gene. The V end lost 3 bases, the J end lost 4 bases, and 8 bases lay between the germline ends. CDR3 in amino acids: CASSFGTSDTQYF. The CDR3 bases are TGTGCCAGCAGTTTTGGGACTTCAGATACGCAGTATTTT.

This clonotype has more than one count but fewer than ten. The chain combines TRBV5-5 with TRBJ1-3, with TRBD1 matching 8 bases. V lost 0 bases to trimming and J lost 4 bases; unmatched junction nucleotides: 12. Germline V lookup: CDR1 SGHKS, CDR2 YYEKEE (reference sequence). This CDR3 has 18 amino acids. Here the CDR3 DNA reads TGTGCCAGCAGCTTGGTTTTTCCAGGCAGGGGGCTCGGAAACACCATATATTTT. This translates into CASSLVFPGRGLGNTIYF.

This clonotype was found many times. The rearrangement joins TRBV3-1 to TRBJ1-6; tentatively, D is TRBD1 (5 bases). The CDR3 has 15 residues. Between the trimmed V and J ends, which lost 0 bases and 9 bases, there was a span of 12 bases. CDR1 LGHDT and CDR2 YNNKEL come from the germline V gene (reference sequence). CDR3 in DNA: TGTGCCAGCAGCCAAGATTTGGGGCTCAGTTCACCCCTCCACTTT. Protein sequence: CASSQDLGLSSPLHF.

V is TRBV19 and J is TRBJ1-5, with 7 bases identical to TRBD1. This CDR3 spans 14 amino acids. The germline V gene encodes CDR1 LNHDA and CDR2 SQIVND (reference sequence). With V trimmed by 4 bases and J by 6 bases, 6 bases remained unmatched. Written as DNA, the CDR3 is TGTGCCAGTAGTACTGACAGGGATCGTCAGCCCCAGCATTTT. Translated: CASSTDRDRQPQHF.

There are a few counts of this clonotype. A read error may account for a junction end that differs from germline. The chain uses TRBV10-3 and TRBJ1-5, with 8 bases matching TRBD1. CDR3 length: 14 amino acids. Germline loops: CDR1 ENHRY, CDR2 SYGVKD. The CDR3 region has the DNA TGTGCCATCAGTGACGCAGGGGGCAAGCAGCCCCAGCATTTT. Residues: CAISDAGGKQPQHF.

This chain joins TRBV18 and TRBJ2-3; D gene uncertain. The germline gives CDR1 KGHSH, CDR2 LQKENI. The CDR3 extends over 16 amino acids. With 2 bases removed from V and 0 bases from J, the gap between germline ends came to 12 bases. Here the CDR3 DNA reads TGTGCCAGCTCACCAAACCCCGGACCTAGCACAGATACGCAGTATTTT. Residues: CASSPNPGPSTDTQYF.

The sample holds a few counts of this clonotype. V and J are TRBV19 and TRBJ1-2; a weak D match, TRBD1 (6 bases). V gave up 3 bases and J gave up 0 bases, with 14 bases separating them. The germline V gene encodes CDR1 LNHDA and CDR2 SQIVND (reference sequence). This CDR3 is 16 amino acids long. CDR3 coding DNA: TGTGCCAGTAGTATTGCAGGGGCCGAAGCTAACTATGGCTACACCTTC. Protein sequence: CASSIAGAEANYGYTF.

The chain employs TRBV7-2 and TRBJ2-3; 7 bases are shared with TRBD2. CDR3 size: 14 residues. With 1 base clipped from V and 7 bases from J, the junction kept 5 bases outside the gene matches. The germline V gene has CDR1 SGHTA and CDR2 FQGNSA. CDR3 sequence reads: CASSLVSSGNTQYF. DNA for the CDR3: TGTGCCAGCAGCTTAGTTTCCAGCGGGAATACGCAGTATTTT.

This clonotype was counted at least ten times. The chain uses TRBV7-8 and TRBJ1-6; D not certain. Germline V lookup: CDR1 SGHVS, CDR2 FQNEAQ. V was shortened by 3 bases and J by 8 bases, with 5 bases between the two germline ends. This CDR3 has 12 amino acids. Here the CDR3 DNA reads TGTGCCAGCAGCTTTGAGCATTCACCCCTCCACTTT. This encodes CASSFEHSPLHF.

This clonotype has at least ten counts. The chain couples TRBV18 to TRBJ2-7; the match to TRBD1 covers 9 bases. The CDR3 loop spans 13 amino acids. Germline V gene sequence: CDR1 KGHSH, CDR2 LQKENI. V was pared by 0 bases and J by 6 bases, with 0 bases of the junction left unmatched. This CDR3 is CASSPPTGGEQYF. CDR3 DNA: TGTGCCAGCTCACCACCGACAGGGGGCGAGCAGTACTTC.